What follows are 26 T cell receptor beta chains derived from one specimen sequenced in a study of cytomegalovirus exposure and HLA in healthy donors. With 60 Vbeta and 13 Jbeta primers, the PCR was carried out. Measured with immunoSEQ multiplex PCR; TCRdb has only the in-frame clones, and not every one. This table holds more than 85,000 clones, 81% found once. The sample comprised PBMCs. All receptors come from a woman aged 30 to 39 in good health and CMV-seronegative.

The chain recombines TRBV5-6 with TRBJ2-3; TRBD1 aligns across 8 bases. The V gene's germline CDR1 is SGHDT and CDR2 YYEEEE. The junction had 14 bases not matched to a gene; V was cut back by 6 bases and J by 2 bases. CDR3 length: 17 residues. The CDR3 region has the DNA TGTGCCAGCACTCGGCGCCGGACAGGGATTGACACAGATACGCAGTATTTT. Translating it yields CASTRRRTGIDTDTQYF.

The chain couples TRBV19 to TRBJ1-1, with D unresolved. The CDR3 loop spans 14 amino acids. V lost 3 bases to trimming and J lost 7 bases, with 15 bases between them. Germline V lookup: CDR1 LNHDA, CDR2 SQIVND (reference sequence). The CDR3 coding sequence is TGTGCCAGTAGTATTGAGGCGAGGGCAGGTGAAGCTTTCTTT. It is translated as CASSIEARAGEAFF. The full variable domain, in which reference TRBV19 and TRBJ1-1 provide the parts outside the CDR3, is DGGITQSPKYLFRKEGQNVTLSCEQNLNHDAMYWYRQDPGQGLRLIYYSQIVNDFQKGDIAEGYSVSREKKESFPLTVTSAQKNPTAFYLCASSIEARAGEAFFGQGTRLTVV.

The rearrangement links TRBV9 to TRBJ2-1; 7 bases align to TRBD1. The CDR3 sequence is 13 residues long. V lost 4 bases and J lost 6; bases outside the gene matches: 4. Per germline, CDR1 SGDLS and CDR2 YYNGEE. The CDR3 protein is CASSSSGGNEQFF. For the CDR3, the DNA is TGTGCCAGCAGCTCCTCAGGGGGCAATGAGCAGTTCTTC.

This rearrangement joins TRBV29-1 to TRBJ2-1, with TRBD2 matching 10 bases. The CDR3 is 15 amino acids. The V segment lost 2 bases and the J segment 5 bases; nucleotides outside the gene matches: 6. Germline V gene sequence: CDR1 SQVTM, CDR2 ANQGSEA. The DNA for the CDR3 is TGCAGCGTTGAATTGGCTAGCGGGAGTGACAATGAGCAGTTCTTC. Protein product: CSVELASGSDNEQFF.

The chain links TRBV28 to TRBJ1-5, with TRBD1 matching 8 bases. The CDR3 loop spans 16 amino acids. CDR1 and CDR2 (germline): MDHEN, SYDVKM. V gave up 5 bases and J gave up 4 bases; unmatched junction bases: 10. The CDR3 sequence: CASSLSQDRVNQPQHF. CDR3 sequence (DNA): TGTGCCAGCAGTCTATCACAGGACAGGGTTAATCAGCCCCAGCATTTT.

V and J are TRBV19 and TRBJ2-7; D may be TRBD1 (6 bases). CDR3 length equals 17 residues. CDR1 and CDR2 (germline): LNHDA, SQIVND (reference sequence). Trimming removed 4 bases from V and 1 base from J, with 20 bases in between. The CDR3 loop is CASSKRQQGEVSYEQYF. CDR3 bases: TGTGCCAGTAGTAAGCGACAACAGGGTGAGGTGTCCTACGAGCAGTACTTC.

CDR3 amino acids: CASSTGLADTGELFF. The CDR3 nucleotides read TGCGCCAGCAGCACGGGACTAGCGGACACCGGGGAGCTGTTTTTT. The genes are TRBV5-1 and TRBJ2-2; 11 bases are a match to TRBD2. The trim removed 4 bases at V and 3 bases at J, leaving 2 bases unmatched. The germline V gene has CDR1 SGHRS and CDR2 YFSETQ. CDR3 size: 15 residues. The complete variable domain, with remaining parts taken from reference TRBV5-1 and TRBJ2-2, reads KAGVTQTPRYLIKTRGQQVTLSCSPISGHRSVSWYQQTPGQGLQFLFEYFSETQRNKGNFPGRFSGRQFSNSRSEMNVSTLELGDSALYLCASSTGLADTGELFFGEGSRLTVL.

This chain links TRBV28 with TRBJ2-7; D is perhaps TRBD2 (5 bases). The CDR3 spans 17 residues. The V gene's germline CDR1 is MDHEN and CDR2 SYDVKM. The ends were cut back, 3 bases at V and 1 base at J, with 19 bases in the middle. The CDR3: CASSLSRMRALSYEQYF. The CDR3 coding sequence is TGTGCCAGCAGTTTGTCTCGGATGAGGGCTCTATCCTACGAGCAGTACTTC.

The V call is TRBV5-1, the J call TRBJ2-7; TRBD2 aligns across 7 bases. The J segment lost 3 bases and the V segment lost 3 bases, leaving 12 bases of the junction unmatched. The CDR3 runs to 16 residues. Germline CDR1 SGHRS, CDR2 YFSETQ. CDR3 amino acids: CASSSGGLGQIYEQYF. CDR3 DNA: TGCGCCAGCAGCTCGGGGGGATTAGGACAAATCTACGAGCAGTACTTC.

The gene calls are TRBV29-1 and TRBJ2-7; D possibly corresponds to TRBD1 (6 bases). The CDR3 has 13 residues. The germline V gene has CDR1 SQVTM and CDR2 ANQGSEA. Trimming removed 3 bases from V and 3 bases from J, with 12 bases in between. CDR3 DNA sequence: TGCAGCGTTGAGACGGACAGAAGCTACGAGCAGTACTTC. This encodes CSVETDRSYEQYF.

The V gene is TRBV19, the J gene TRBJ2-7, with 7 nucleotides matching TRBD2. The germline V gene has CDR1 LNHDA and CDR2 SQIVND (reference sequence). With V trimmed by 3 bases and J by 4 bases, 9 bases remained unmatched. The CDR3 length is 15 residues. CDR3 in amino acids: CASSIFAGAGYEQYF. The DNA for the CDR3 is TGTGCCAGTAGTATTTTTGCGGGAGCGGGATACGAGCAGTACTTC. The full variable domain, with the rest looked up from reference TRBV19 and TRBJ2-7, is DGGITQSPKYLFRKEGQNVTLSCEQNLNHDAMYWYRQDPGQGLRLIYYSQIVNDFQKGDIAEGYSVSREKKESFPLTVTSAQKNPTAFYLCASSIFAGAGYEQYFGPGTRLTVT.

The V call is TRBV25-1, the J call TRBJ2-5; 7 bases fit TRBD2. The CDR3 is 13 residues long. V shed 7 bases, J shed 5 bases, and the junction held 7 bases outside the gene matches. Per the germline V gene, CDR1 is MGHDK and CDR2 is SYGVNS. The CDR3 DNA follows: TGTGCCAGCATTAGGTGGGGGGGTGAGACCCAGTACTTC. Its protein is CASIRWGGETQYF.

The chain couples TRBV5-1 to TRBJ2-1, with 10 nucleotides matching TRBD2. After removal of 4 bases from V and 0 bases from J, the junction contained 7 bases not matched to a gene. Germline CDR1 is SGHRS and CDR2 is YFSETQ. CDR3 size: 17 residues. DNA of the CDR3: TGCGCCAGCAGCAAACAACTAGCGGGGAGCTCCTACAATGAGCAGTTCTTC. It is translated as CASSKQLAGSSYNEQFF.

V is TRBV21-1 and J is TRBJ2-2; the tabulated D call, TRBD2, remains unverified against the DNA. TRBV21-1 represents a pseudogene. CDR3 size: 18 residues. CDR3 in DNA: TGTGCCAGCAGCAAAGAACAGACTAGAAAAAACTACACCGGGGAGCTGTTTTTT. Translating gives CASSKEQTRKNYTGELFF.

This clone was detected once. V is TRBV7-9 and J is TRBJ2-5; TRBD2 aligns across 11 bases. Germline assignment: CDR1 SEHNR and CDR2 FQNEAQ (reference sequence). The V segment lost 5 bases and the J segment 4 bases; nucleotides outside the gene matches: 9. CDR3 length: 16 amino acids. The CDR3: CASSVSLAGVGETQYF. CDR3 bases: TGTGCCAGCAGCGTGTCACTAGCGGGAGTGGGAGAGACCCAGTACTTC.

This clone was counted a few times. This chain links TRBV10-3 with TRBJ2-2; 7 bases are a match to TRBD2. V gave up 7 bases and J gave up 4 bases; unmatched junction bases: 6. Germline lookup yields CDR1 ENHRY and CDR2 SYGVKD. This CDR3 comprises 14 residues. The CDR3 spells CAITPGLPTGELFF. In DNA, the CDR3 is TGTGCCATCACCCCGGGACTACCCACCGGGGAGCTGTTTTTT.

The rearrangement links TRBV7-6 to TRBJ1-1; maybe TRBD1 (5 bases). CDR3 length equals 15 residues. V gave up 3 bases and J gave up 0 bases, with 11 bases separating them. Germline V CDR1 and CDR2: SGHVS, FNYEAQ. The CDR3 here is CASSLTVSMNTEAFF. The CDR3 DNA sequence: TGTGCCAGCAGCTTGACAGTTTCCATGAACACTGAAGCTTTCTTT.

The chain carries TRBV10-1 and TRBJ2-2; 9 nucleotides align to TRBD1. The trim removed 5 bases at V and 7 bases at J, leaving 8 bases unmatched. The CDR3 contains 15 residues. Germline-derived CDR1 and CDR2 are WNHNN and SYGVQD (reference sequence). The CDR3 region is CASSTRTGVGGELFF. The CDR3 coding sequence is TGCGCCAGCAGTACCCGGACAGGGGTCGGCGGGGAGCTGTTTTTT.

This chain connects TRBV13 to TRBJ1-3; D uncertain. Deletions cut 0 bases from V and 2 bases from J, with 11 bases between. Germline-derived CDR1 and CDR2 are PRHDT and FYEKMQ (reference sequence). The CDR3 covers 16 residues. In nucleotides, the CDR3 is TGTGCCAGCAGCTTAGGACCGGCAGGTGCTGGAAACACCATATATTTT. The encoded protein is CASSLGPAGAGNTIYF.

V usage is TRBV9 and J usage is TRBJ2-7, with a possible D match to TRBD2 (6 bases). CDR3 length: 15 amino acids. The germline CDR1 and CDR2 sequences are SGDLS and YYNGEE. The V end lost 0 bases, the J end lost 3 bases, and 13 bases lay between the germline ends. Here the CDR3 DNA reads TGTGCCAGCAGCGTAGATGGGGGGTTGAGCTACGAGCAGTACTTC. Translating gives CASSVDGGLSYEQYF.

In this sample, this clone turned up a few times. The V and J genes are TRBV29-1 and TRBJ2-7; no clear D gene. The V gene lost 1 base and the J gene lost 4 bases, with 8 bases spanning the gap. Germline values: CDR1 SQVTM, CDR2 ANQGSEA. This CDR3 comprises 12 residues. The chain's CDR3 is CSVEGAAYEQYF. CDR3 sequence (DNA): TGCAGCGTTGAAGGGGCCGCTTACGAGCAGTACTTC.

The chain couples TRBV28 to TRBJ1-1; D is unclear. Looked up from germline, CDR1 is MDHEN and CDR2 is SYDVKM. Trimming took 1 base from V and 7 from J, leaving 7 bases between them. CDR3 length: 12 amino acids. The CDR3 bases are TGTGCCAGCAGTTTATACCGGGGTGAAGCTTTCTTT. Encoded protein: CASSLYRGEAFF.

The V call is TRBV11-1, the J call TRBJ2-7; D is perhaps TRBD1 (6 bases). The CDR3 totals 15 residues. Germline V gene data show CDR1 as SGHAT and CDR2 as FQDESV (reference sequence). V was clipped by 5 bases and J by 4 bases, with 18 bases between them. The CDR3 loop is CASSPKTTGLYEQYF. For the CDR3, the DNA is TGTGCCAGCAGCCCAAAAACGACAGGCCTATACGAGCAGTACTTC.

The chain links TRBV11-1 to TRBJ2-5; 8 bases match TRBD1. This CDR3 has 15 amino acids. Germline V CDR1 and CDR2: SGHAT, FQDESV (reference sequence). Trimming cost V 4 bases and J 5 bases; bases outside gene matches: 9. The CDR3 reads CASSSRGPNRETQYF. Here the CDR3 DNA reads TGTGCCAGCAGCTCCAGGGGGCCTAATAGGGAGACCCAGTACTTC. Complete variable domain (other parts from reference TRBV11-1 and TRBJ2-5): EAEVAQSPRYKITEKSQAVAFWCDPISGHATLYWYRQILGQGPELLVQFQDESVVDDSQLPKDRFSAERLKGVDSTLKIQPAELGDSAMYLCASSSRGPNRETQYFGPGTRLLVL.

The CDR3 sequence: CSVVRETLAGGDEQFF. The CDR3 DNA is TGCAGCGTTGTGCGGGAGACCTTGGCGGGGGGAGATGAGCAGTTCTTC. V is TRBV29-1 and J is TRBJ2-1; 8 bases are shared with TRBD2. This CDR3 spans 16 amino acids. Germline CDR1 is SQVTM and CDR2 is ANQGSEA. V dropped 4 bases and J dropped 8; count of bases not matched to a gene: 16.

The V call is TRBV29-1, the J call TRBJ2-3; 10 bases are a match to TRBD2. Germline values: CDR1 SQVTM, CDR2 ANQGSEA. This CDR3 has 16 amino acids. With V trimmed by 2 bases and J by 4 bases, 9 bases remained unmatched. The CDR3 region has the DNA TGCAGCGTTGAACTAGCGGGAGTCAGAAGGGCAGATACGCAGTATTTT. It specifies CSVELAGVRRADTQYF.